Here is one T cell receptor (beta chain) with its context. Germline-derived CDR1 and CDR2 are LNHDA and SQIVND (reference sequence). Between the trimmed V and J ends, which lost 5 bases and 1 base, there was a span of 10 bases. The CDR3 is made up of 14 amino acids. The data are from a study of blood T cell repertoires in COVID-19. Study information: Acute and convalescent COVID-19 samples came from the United States, Italy and Spain. PBMCs, B-cell-depleted T cells, or T cells were the source of the cDNA or gDNA that made up the material.

Original processing methods: Counts of nucleated cells, estimated from reference gene primer amplification, were obtained. TCRdb's copy holds only in-frame clones and misses some; the assay was immunoSEQ multiplex PCR. V and J calls and clone size are copied from that table; D and trimming were computed from the DNA. The profile covers under 250,000 clones, with around 88% appearing a single time and 9% to 15% taken by the ten largest. The sequence was collected from a man aged 80 or over with acute or convalescent COVID-19. Material: peripheral blood. This chain connects TRBV19 to TRBJ2-3; a possible D gene is TRBD2 (7 bases). The CDR3 loop reads CASSRRGRTDTQYF. The DNA of the CDR3 is TGTGCCAGTAGTCGGCGGGGGCGCACAGATACGCAGTATTTT. Full variable domain (missing parts from reference TRBV19 and TRBJ2-3): DGGITQSPKYLFRKEGQNVTLSCEQNLNHDAMYWYRQDPGQGLRLIYYSQIVNDFQKGDIAEGYSVSREKKESFPLTVTSAQKNPTAFYLCASSRRGRTDTQYFGPGTRLTVL.